These 9 T cell receptor beta chains came from one sample sequenced in a study of shared clonotypes between healthy human individuals. The data were produced by immunoSEQ multiplex PCR, yet TCRdb's version contains in-frame clones alone and is incomplete. Among about 700,000 clones listed, around 74% were seen once. Material: memory CD4+ T cells sorted from blood. Subset specified: CD45RA-negative fraction. The receptors were gathered from a woman in her twenties or thirties in good health.

The chain uses TRBV7-8 and TRBJ2-5; perhaps TRBD1 as D (6 bases). Trimming removed 5 bases from V and 5 bases from J, with 15 bases in between. The germline V gene has CDR1 SGHVS and CDR2 FQNEAQ. The CDR3 contains 14 residues. The CDR3 DNA sequence: TGTGCCAGCAGCCCTCGACAGGTCGGCGAGACCCAGTACTTC. Encoded protein: CASSPRQVGETQYF.

The CDR3 protein is CASSRRVGARNEKLFF. Here the CDR3 DNA reads TGTGCCAGCAGCCGAAGGGTGGGGGCGCGGAATGAAAAACTGTTTTTT. This chain connects TRBV7-2 to TRBJ1-4; perhaps TRBD1 as D (6 bases). The CDR3 has 16 amino acids. Germline V gene data show CDR1 as SGHTA and CDR2 as FQGNSA. V was trimmed by 5 bases and J by 5 bases, leaving 18 bases between them.

The chain is built from TRBV5-1 and TRBJ1-4; possibly TRBD1 for D (6 bases). The CDR3 covers 19 residues. Germline loops: CDR1 SGHRS, CDR2 YFSETQ. Trimming shortened V by 0 bases and J by 3 bases, and 21 bases separated the two germline ends. The CDR3 protein is CASSLGRVLSSGANEKLFF. CDR3 coding DNA: TGCGCCAGCAGCTTGGGTCGGGTTTTGTCTTCAGGGGCTAATGAAAAACTGTTTTTT.

CDR3 sequence: CASSLLARGKDTQYF. CDR3 bases: TGCGCCAGCAGCTTACTAGCTAGGGGGAAGGATACGCAGTATTTT. The rearrangement links TRBV5-1 to TRBJ2-3; the D call may be TRBD1 or TRBD2 (6 bases each). The CDR3 covers 15 residues. The V end lost 2 bases, the J end lost 6 bases, and 16 bases lay between the germline ends. Germline V gene lookup returns CDR1 SGHRS and CDR2 YFSETQ.

The chain links TRBV19 to TRBJ1-5; maybe TRBD1 (6 bases). The germline V gene encodes CDR1 LNHDA and CDR2 SQIVND (reference sequence). This CDR3 has 15 residues. V lost 7 bases and J lost 2, with 15 bases in between. The CDR3 region has the DNA TGTGCCAGTACTGACGGGGGCAAGGGCAATCAGCCCCAGCATTTT. This codes for CASTDGGKGNQPQHF.

The chain recombines TRBV5-4 with TRBJ1-4; maybe TRBD1 (5 bases). Germline V CDR1 and CDR2: SGHNT, YYREEE (reference sequence). V shed 2 bases and J shed 0 bases, with 11 bases lying between them. The CDR3 covers 16 residues. CDR3 in DNA: TGTGCCAGCAGCTTTACCACGGGGGCAACTAATGAAAAACTGTTTTTT. This sequence encodes CASSFTTGATNEKLFF.

The chain carries TRBV5-1 and TRBJ2-1; tentative D call: TRBD2 (5 bases). The CDR3 length is 15 residues. V dropped 0 bases and J dropped 8 bases, with 15 bases sitting between them. Per the germline V gene, CDR1 is SGHRS and CDR2 is YFSETQ. The CDR3 sequence: CASSLAADPWDEQFF. CDR3 coding DNA: TGCGCCAGCAGCTTGGCAGCGGATCCCTGGGATGAGCAGTTCTTC.

In its sample, this clone was seen a few times. CDR3 residues: CASSRARSRGQETQYF. CDR3 DNA: TGCGCCAGCAGCAGAGCTAGGAGCCGGGGGCAAGAGACCCAGTACTTC. The gene calls are TRBV5-1 and TRBJ2-5; TRBD2 might be the D (6 bases). The CDR3 has 16 residues. V was clipped by 4 bases and J by 2 bases, with 18 bases between them. The V gene's germline CDR1 is SGHRS and CDR2 YFSETQ.

This clone was seen only once. The J gene is TRBJ2-1, the V gene TRBV2; the D is unclear. Germline V CDR1 and CDR2: SNHLY, FYNNEI. The V end was cut by 6 bases, the J end by 7 bases, with 16 bases between. The CDR3 contains 14 residues. CDR3 sequence: CASSPLTSWNEQFF. CDR3 bases: TGTGCCAGCAGCCCACTCACCTCTTGGAATGAGCAGTTCTTC. Drawing the rest from reference TRBV2 and TRBJ2-1, the complete variable domain is EPEVTQTPSHQVTQMGQEVILRCVPISNHLYFYWYRQILGQKVEFLVSFYNNEISEKSEIFDDQFSVERPDGSNFTLKIRSTKLEDSAMYFCASSPLTSWNEQFFGPGTRLTVL.